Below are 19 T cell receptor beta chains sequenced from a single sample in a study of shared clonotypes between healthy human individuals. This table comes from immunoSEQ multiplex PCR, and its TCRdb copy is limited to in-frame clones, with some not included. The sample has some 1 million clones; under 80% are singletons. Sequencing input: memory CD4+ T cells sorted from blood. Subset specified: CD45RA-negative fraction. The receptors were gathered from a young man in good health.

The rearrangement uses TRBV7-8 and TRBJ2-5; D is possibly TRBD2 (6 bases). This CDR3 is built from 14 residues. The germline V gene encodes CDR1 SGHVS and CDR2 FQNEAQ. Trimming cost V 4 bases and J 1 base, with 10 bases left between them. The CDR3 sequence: CASSSPGGQETQYF. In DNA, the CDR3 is TGTGCCAGCAGCTCCCCCGGGGGCCAAGAGACCCAGTACTTC. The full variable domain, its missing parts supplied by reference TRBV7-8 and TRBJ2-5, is GAGVSQSPRYKVAKRGQDVALRCDPISGHVSLFWYQQALGQGPEFLTYFQNEAQLDKSGLPSDRFFAERPEGSVSTLKIQRTQQEDSAVYLCASSSPGGQETQYFGPGTRLLVL.

CDR3 residues: CASRQGSGNTIYF. As DNA, the CDR3 is TGTGCCAGCAGACAGGGATCTGGAAACACCATATATTTT. The chain joins TRBV6-6 to TRBJ1-3, with a weak D call TRBD1 (6 bases). Trimming left V 6 bases short and J 1 base short, with 7 bases between. This CDR3 has 13 amino acids. Germline CDR1 is MNHNY and CDR2 is SVGAGI (reference sequence).

The DNA of the CDR3 is TGTGCCAGCAGCGAAAGCTGGCCGTACCAAGAGACCCAGTACTTC. The encoded protein is CASSESWPYQETQYF. The rearrangement links TRBV9 to TRBJ2-5, with no clear D. The CDR3 runs to 15 residues. The germline V gene encodes CDR1 SGDLS and CDR2 YYNGEE. V shed 3 bases and J shed 0 bases, with 12 bases lying between them. Full variable domain (outside the CDR3, taken from reference TRBV9 and TRBJ2-5): DSGVTQTPKHLITATGQRVTLRCSPRSGDLSVYWYQQSLDQGLQFLIQYYNGEERAKGNILERFSAQQFPDLHSELNLSSLELGDSALYFCASSESWPYQETQYFGPGTRLLVL.

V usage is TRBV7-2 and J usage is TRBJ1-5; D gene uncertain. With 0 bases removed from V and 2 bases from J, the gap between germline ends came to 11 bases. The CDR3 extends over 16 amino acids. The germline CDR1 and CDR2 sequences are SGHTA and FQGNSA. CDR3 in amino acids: CASSLAVVGGNQPQHF. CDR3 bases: TGTGCCAGCAGCTTAGCAGTAGTCGGGGGCAATCAGCCCCAGCATTTT.

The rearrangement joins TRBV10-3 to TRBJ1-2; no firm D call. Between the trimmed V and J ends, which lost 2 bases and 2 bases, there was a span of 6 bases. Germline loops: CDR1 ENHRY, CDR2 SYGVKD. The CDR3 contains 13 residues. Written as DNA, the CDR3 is TGTGCCATCAGTGAGCCCCCCAACTATGGCTACACCTTC. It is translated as CAISEPPNYGYTF.

CDR3 in DNA: TGTGCCAGCAGGAGACAGGGAGGGTGGACTCAGCCCCAGCATTTT. Residues: CASRRQGGWTQPQHF. The V gene is TRBV28, the J gene TRBJ1-5; 7 bases match TRBD1. Per the germline V gene, CDR1 is MDHEN and CDR2 is SYDVKM. The CDR3 sequence is 15 residues long. Trimming took 6 bases from V and 6 from J; bases not matched to a gene: 11.

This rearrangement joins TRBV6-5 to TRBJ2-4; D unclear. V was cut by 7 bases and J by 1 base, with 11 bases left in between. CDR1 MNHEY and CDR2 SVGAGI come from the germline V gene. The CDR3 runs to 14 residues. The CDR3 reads CASTLDLAKNIQYF. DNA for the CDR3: TGTGCCAGCACCCTCGATCTGGCCAAAAACATTCAGTACTTC.

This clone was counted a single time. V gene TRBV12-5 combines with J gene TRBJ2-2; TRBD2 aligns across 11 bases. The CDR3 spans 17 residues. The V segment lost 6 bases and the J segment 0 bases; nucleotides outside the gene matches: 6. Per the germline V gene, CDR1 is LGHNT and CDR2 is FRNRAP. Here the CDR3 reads CASGGTSGYANTGELFF. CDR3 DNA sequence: TGTGCTAGTGGCGGGACTAGCGGCTACGCGAACACCGGGGAGCTGTTTTTT. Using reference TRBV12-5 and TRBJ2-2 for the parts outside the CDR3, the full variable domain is DARVTQTPRHKVTEMGQEVTMRCQPILGHNTVFWYRQTMMQGLELLAYFRNRAPLDDSGMPKDRFSAEMPDATLATLKIQPSEPRDSAVYFCASGGTSGYANTGELFFGEGSRLTVL.

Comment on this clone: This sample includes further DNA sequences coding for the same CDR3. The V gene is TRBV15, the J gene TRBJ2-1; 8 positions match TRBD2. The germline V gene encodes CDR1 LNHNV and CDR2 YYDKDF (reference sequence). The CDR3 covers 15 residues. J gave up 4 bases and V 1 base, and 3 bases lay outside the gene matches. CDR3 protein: CATSRGGGGYNEQFF. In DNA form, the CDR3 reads TGTGCCACCAGCAGAGGAGGCGGGGGGTACAATGAGCAGTTCTTC.

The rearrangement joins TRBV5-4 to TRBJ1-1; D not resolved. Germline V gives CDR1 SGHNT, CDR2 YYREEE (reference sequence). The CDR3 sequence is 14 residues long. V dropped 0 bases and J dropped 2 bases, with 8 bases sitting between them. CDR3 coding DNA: TGTGCCAGCAGCTTGGTAGGCAGCAACACTGAAGCTTTCTTT. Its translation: CASSLVGSNTEAFF.

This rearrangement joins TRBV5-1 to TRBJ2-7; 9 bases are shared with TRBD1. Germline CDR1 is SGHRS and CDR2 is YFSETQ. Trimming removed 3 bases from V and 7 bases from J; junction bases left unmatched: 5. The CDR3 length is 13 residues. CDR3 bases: TGCGCCAGCAGCTCTACGGACAGGGGAGAGCAGTACTTC. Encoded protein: CASSSTDRGEQYF.

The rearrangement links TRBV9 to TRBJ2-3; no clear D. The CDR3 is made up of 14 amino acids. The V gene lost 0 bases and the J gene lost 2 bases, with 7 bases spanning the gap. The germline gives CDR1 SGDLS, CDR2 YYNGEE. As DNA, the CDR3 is TGTGCCAGCAGCGTAGAACAAGCCACAGATACGCAGTATTTT. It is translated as CASSVEQATDTQYF.

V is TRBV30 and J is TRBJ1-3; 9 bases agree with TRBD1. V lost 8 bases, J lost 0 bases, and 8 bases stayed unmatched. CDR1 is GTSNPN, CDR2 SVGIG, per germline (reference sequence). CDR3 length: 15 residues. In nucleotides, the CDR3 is TGTGCCACATCACAGGGGGCCTCCTCTGGAAACACCATATATTTT. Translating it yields CATSQGASSGNTIYF.

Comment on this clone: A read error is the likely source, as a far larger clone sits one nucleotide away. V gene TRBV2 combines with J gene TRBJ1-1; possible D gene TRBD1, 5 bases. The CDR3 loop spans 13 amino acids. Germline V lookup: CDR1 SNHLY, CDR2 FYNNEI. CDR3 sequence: CASSQGENAEAFF. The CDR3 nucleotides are TGTGCCAGCAGCCAGGGAGAGAACGCTGAAGCTTTCTTT.

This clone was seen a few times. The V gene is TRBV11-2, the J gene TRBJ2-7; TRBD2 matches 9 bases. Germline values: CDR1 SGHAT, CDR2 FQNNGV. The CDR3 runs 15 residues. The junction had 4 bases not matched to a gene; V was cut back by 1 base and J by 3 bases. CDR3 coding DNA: TGTGCCAGCAGCTTAGGAACTAGCGGGTTCTACGAGCAGTACTTC. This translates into CASSLGTSGFYEQYF.

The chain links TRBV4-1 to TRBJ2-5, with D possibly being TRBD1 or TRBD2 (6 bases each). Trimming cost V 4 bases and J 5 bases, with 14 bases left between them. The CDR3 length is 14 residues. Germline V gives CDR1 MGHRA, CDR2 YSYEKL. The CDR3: CASSPGGLGETQYF. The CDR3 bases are TGCGCCAGCAGCCCTGGGGGGCTAGGGGAGACCCAGTACTTC.

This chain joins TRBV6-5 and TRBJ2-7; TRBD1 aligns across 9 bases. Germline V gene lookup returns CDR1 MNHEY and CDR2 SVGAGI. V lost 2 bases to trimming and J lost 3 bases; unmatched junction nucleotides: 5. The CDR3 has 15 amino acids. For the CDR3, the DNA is TGTGCCAGCAGTTACGGGTGGGGACAGGGCTACGAGCAGTACTTC. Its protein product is CASSYGWGQGYEQYF.

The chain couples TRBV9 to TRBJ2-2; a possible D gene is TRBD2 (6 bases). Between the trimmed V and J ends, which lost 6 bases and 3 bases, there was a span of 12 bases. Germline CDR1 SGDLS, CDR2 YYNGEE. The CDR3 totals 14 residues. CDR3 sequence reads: CASKGGGDTGELFF. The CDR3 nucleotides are TGTGCCAGCAAAGGAGGCGGGGACACCGGGGAGCTGTTTTTT.

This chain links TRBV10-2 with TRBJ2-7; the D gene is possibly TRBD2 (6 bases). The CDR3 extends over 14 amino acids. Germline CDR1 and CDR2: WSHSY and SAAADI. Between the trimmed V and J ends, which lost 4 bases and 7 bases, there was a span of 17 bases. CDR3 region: CASSVEAGSREQYF. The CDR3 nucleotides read TGCGCCAGCAGTGTAGAGGCGGGGAGTAGAGAGCAGTACTTC.